This T cell receptor beta chain was found in a study of T cell responses to AZD1222 COVID-19 vaccine. Pooling covered second doses at about 4 or about 12 weeks. Notes on the study in general: Unmutated regions of variants are reportedly targeted by nearly half of spike-specific TCRs. The donors showed a predominance of white British ancestry and of females, with possible underestimation of clonal diversity.

Trimming removed 0 bases from V and 3 bases from J; junction bases left unmatched: 5. In germline, CDR1 is LGHNA, CDR2 YNFKEQ. This CDR3 has 15 amino acids. The data were produced by immunoSEQ multiplex PCR, yet TCRdb's version contains in-frame clones alone and is incomplete. The sample contains approximately 110,000 clones, roughly 85% of which appear only once. This clone showed up just a few times. Its matching antigen is unknown. The chain has TRBV4-2 and TRBJ2-7, with 7 bases identical to TRBD1. The material was peripheral blood, obtained 28 days after the second AZD1222 dose. The TCR comes from an adult who received the AZD1222 COVID-19 vaccine. CDR3 DNA: TGTGCCAGCAGCCAAGAACAGGGGAGAAACTACGAGCAGTACTTC. Amino acids: CASSQEQGRNYEQYF.